This T cell receptor (beta chain) was observed in a study of cytomegalovirus exposure and HLA in healthy donors. Study summary: Among the roughly 370 genotyped donors, 65% to 85% were placed in the Caucasian-associated ancestry cluster. Findings of the study overall: Specificity for CMV antigens was confirmed in vitro for a few of the CMV-associated chains. Researchers counted around 150 TCR beta chains as cytomegalovirus-associated.

Use of 60 Vbeta and 13 Jbeta primers characterized the PCR. Repertoires were generated with immunoSEQ multiplex PCR, while TCRdb's copy carries only in-frame clones and drops some. The sample lists roughly 170,000 clones; 84% were seen once. The CDR3 spans 15 residues. Losses at the gene ends were 5 bases for V and 3 bases for J; bases not matched to a gene: 4. Looked up from germline, CDR1 is MNHEY and CDR2 is SMNVEV (reference sequence). As regards this clone: Its cognate antigen is unknown.

The V gene is TRBV27, the J gene TRBJ2-2; TRBD1 aligns across 9 bases. The sample taken for sequencing was PBMCs. The receptor was isolated from a man in his thirties or forties in good health and CMV-seronegative. The CDR3 sequence is CASSTGTGYTGELFF. For the CDR3, the DNA is TGTGCCAGCAGTACCGGGACAGGGTACACCGGGGAGCTGTTTTTT.